This is a list of T cell receptor beta chains from one sample in a study of blood T cell repertoires in COVID-19. Profiled with immunoSEQ multiplex PCR; TCRdb holds only in-frame clones, not every one. The sample yields roughly 230,000 clones, around 89% seen once. Sequencing was performed on peripheral blood. The receptors derive from a woman aged 55-69 years with COVID-19, enrolled during active disease. Both conserved end residues are trimmed from each CDR3. Each record gives: V gene, D gene, CDR3 protein. A D gene is named only where the DNA matches it firmly.

TRBV15 | TRBD1 | ATGTGAGSTDTQY
TRBV4-1 | - | ASSQVTGYGYT
TRBV7-9 | TRBD1 | ASSFGPPGQGTGGYT
TRBV6-2/TRBV6-3 | - | ASSSRLTDTQY
TRBV7-9 | - | ASSSLQQQDSNQPQH
TRBV30 | - | AWSVDRGNEKLF
TRBV6-5 | - | ASSYSALGGEKLF
TRBV6-5 | - | ASSRGGGSNQPQH
TRBV5-8 | - | ASSPRGRGILSITEAF
TRBV12-3/TRBV12-4 | - | ASSFRVDAEAF
TRBV7-8 | TRBD1 | ASSSLTGASNQPQH